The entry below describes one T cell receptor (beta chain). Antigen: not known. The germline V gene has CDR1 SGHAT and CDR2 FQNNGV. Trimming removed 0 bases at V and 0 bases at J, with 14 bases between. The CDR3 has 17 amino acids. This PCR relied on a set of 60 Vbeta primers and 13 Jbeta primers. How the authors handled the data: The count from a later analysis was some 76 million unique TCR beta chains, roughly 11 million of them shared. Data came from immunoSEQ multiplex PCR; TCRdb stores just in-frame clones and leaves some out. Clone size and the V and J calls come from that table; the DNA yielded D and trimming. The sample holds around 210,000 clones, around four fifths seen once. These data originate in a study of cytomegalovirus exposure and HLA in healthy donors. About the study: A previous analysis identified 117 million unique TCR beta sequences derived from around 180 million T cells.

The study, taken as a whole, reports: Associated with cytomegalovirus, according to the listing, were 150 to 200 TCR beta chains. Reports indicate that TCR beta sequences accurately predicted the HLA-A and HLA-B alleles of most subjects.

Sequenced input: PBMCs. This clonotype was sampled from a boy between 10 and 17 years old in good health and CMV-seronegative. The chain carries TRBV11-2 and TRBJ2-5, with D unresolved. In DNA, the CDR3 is TGTGCCAGCAGCTTAGATCCCAGGCCCTTGTACCAAGAGACCCAGTACTTC. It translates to CASSLDPRPLYQETQYF.